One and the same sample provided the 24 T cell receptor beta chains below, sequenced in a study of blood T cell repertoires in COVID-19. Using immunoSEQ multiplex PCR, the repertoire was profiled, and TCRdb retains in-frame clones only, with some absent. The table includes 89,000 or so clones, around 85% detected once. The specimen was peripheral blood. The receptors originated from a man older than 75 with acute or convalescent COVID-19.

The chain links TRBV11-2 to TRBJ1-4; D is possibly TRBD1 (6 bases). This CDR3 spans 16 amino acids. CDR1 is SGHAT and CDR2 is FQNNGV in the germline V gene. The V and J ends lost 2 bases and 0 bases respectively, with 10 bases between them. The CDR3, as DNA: TGTGCCAGCAGCTTATTACAGGGCTCAACTAATGAAAAACTGTTTTTT. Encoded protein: CASSLLQGSTNEKLFF.

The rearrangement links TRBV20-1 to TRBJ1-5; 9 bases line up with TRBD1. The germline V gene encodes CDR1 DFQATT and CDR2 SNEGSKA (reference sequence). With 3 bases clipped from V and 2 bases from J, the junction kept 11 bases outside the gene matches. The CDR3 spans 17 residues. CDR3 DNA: TGCAGTGCTAGTTCCGACAGGGGGTCTTTGGGCAATCAGCCCCAGCATTTT. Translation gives CSASSDRGSLGNQPQHF.

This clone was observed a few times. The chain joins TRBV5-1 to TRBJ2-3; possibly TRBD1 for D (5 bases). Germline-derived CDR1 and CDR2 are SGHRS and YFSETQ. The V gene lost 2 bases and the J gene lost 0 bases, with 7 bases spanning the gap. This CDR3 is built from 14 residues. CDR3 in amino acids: CASSFGASTDTQYF. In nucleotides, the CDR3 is TGCGCCAGCAGCTTTGGGGCTAGCACAGATACGCAGTATTTT. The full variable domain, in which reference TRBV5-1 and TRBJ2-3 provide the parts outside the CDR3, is KAGVTQTPRYLIKTRGQQVTLSCSPISGHRSVSWYQQTPGQGLQFLFEYFSETQRNKGNFPGRFSGRQFSNSRSEMNVSTLELGDSALYLCASSFGASTDTQYFGPGTRLTVL.

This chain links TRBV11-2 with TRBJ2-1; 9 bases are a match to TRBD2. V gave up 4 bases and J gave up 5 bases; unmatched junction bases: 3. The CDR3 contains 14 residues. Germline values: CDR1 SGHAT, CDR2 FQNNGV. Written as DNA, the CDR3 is TGTGCCAGCAGCTATAGCGGGAGTAACAATGAGCAGTTCTTC. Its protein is CASSYSGSNNEQFF.

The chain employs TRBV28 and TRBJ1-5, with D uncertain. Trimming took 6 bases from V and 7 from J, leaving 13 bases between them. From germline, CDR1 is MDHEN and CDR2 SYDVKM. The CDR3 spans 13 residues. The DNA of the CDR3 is TGTGCCAGCAGGGGCGCGGGATTCCAGCCCCAGCATTTT. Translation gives CASRGAGFQPQHF.

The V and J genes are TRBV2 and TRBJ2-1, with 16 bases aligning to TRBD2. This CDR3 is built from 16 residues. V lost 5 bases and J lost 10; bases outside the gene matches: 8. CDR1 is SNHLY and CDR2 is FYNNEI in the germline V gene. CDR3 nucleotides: TGTGCCAGCAGTCAGGGACTAGCGGGAGGGCCCGAAGAGCAGTTCTTC. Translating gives CASSQGLAGGPEEQFF.

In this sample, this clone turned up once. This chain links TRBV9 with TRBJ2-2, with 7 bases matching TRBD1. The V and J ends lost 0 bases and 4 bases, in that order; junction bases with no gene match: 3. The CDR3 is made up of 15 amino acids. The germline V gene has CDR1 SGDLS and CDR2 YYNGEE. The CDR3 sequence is CASSVGAGGTGELFF. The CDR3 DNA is TGTGCCAGCAGCGTAGGTGCAGGGGGCACCGGGGAGCTGTTTTTT.

CDR3 in DNA: TGTGCCAGCAGTCCCGGGACAGGGATAACTGGGGCCAACGTCCTGACTTTC. As protein: CASSPGTGITGANVLTF. The V call is TRBV6-6, the J call TRBJ2-6; 9 bases fit TRBD1. Germline V lookup: CDR1 MNHNY, CDR2 SVGAGI (reference sequence). J was trimmed by 2 bases and V by 5 bases; bases with no gene match: 7. This CDR3 comprises 17 residues.

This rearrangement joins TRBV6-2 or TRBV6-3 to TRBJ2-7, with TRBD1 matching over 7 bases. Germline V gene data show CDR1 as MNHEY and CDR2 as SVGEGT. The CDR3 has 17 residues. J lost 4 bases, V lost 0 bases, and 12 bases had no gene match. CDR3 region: CASSYSSTGVDLYEQYF. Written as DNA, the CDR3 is TGTGCCAGCAGTTACTCGTCAACAGGGGTCGACCTATACGAGCAGTACTTC.

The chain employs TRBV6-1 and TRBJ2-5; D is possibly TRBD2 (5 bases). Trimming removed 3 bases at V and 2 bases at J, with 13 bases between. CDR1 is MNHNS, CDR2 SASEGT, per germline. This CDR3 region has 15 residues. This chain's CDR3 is CASSDEGFGQETQYF. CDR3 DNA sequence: TGTGCCAGCAGTGACGAGGGATTTGGTCAAGAGACCCAGTACTTC.

The CDR3 DNA reads as TGTGCAAGTCGCTTTAGCGGGAGGGGGGAGGACTTTGAGCAGTTCTTC. Amino acid sequence: CASRFSGRGEDFEQFF. This chain links TRBV12-2 with TRBJ2-1; TRBD2 reflects the table's D call only, with no check against the DNA. TRBV12-2 is assigned pseudogene status. CDR3 length: 16 amino acids.

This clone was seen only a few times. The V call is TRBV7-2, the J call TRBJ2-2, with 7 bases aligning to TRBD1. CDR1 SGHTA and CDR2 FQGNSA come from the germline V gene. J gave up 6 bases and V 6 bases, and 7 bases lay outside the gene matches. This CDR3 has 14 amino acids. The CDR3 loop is CASRFDRASGELFF. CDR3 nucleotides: TGTGCCAGCAGATTCGACAGGGCTTCCGGGGAGCTGTTTTTT. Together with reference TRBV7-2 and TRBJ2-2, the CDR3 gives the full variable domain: GAGVSQSPSNKVTEKGKDVELRCDPISGHTALYWYRQSLGQGLEFLIYFQGNSAPDKSGLPSDRFSAERTGGSVSTLTIQRTQQEDSAVYLCASRFDRASGELFFGEGSRLTVL.

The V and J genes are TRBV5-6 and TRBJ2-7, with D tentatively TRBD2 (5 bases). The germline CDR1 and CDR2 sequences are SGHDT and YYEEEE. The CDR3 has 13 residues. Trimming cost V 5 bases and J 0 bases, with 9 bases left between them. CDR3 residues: CASREASSYEQYF. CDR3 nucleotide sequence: TGTGCCAGCAGGGAGGCCAGCTCCTACGAGCAGTACTTC.

The CDR3 DNA follows: TGTGCCAGCAGCCGCGGGGGGGGCCCCAGCGAAAAACTGTTTTTT. It specifies CASSRGGGPSEKLFF. The chain is built from TRBV7-8 and TRBJ1-4; possible D gene TRBD1, 6 bases. Germline CDR1 reads SGHVS; CDR2 reads FQNEAQ. This CDR3 is built from 15 residues. Trimming left V 5 bases short and J 8 bases short, with 18 bases between.

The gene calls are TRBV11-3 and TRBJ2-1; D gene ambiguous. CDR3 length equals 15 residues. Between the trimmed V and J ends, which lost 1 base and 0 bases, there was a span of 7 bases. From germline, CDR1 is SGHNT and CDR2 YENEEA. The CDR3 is CASSLGLSSYNEQFF. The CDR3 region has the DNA TGTGCCAGCAGCTTAGGATTGAGCTCCTACAATGAGCAGTTCTTC.

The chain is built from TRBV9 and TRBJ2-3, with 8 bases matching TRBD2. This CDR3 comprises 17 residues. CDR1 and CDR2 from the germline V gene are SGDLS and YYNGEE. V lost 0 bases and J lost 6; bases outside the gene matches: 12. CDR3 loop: CASSVDPGERELDTQYF. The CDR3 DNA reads TGTGCCAGCAGCGTAGACCCCGGGGAGCGGGAGCTTGATACGCAGTATTTT.

CDR3 bases: TGTGCCAGCAGTGAAGAACTAAGTTCCCCTCTCGAGCAGTACTTC. Translated, it gives CASSEELSSPLEQYF. The V call is TRBV6-1, the J call TRBJ2-7; D is ambiguous. The CDR3 runs 15 residues. Between the trimmed V and J ends, which lost 1 base and 6 bases, there was a span of 16 bases. The germline gives CDR1 MNHNS, CDR2 SASEGT.

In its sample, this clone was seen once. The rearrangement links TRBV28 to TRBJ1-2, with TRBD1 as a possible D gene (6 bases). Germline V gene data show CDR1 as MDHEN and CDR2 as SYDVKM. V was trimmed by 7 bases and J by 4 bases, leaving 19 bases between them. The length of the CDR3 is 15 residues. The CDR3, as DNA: TGTGCCAGCACCCCCGGGGGGGGGCTTGTCTATGGCTACACCTTC. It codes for CASTPGGGLVYGYTF.

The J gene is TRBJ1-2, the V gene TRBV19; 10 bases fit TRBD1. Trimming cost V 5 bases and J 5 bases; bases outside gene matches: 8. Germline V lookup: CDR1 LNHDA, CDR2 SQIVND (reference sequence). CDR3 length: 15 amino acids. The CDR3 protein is CASSAAGTGVYGYTF. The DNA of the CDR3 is TGTGCCAGTAGTGCGGCCGGGACAGGGGTTTATGGCTACACCTTC.

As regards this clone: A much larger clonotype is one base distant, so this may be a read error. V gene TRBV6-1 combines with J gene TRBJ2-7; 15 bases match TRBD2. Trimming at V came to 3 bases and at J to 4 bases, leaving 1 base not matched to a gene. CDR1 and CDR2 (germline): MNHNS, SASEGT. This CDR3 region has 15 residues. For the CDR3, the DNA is TGTGCCAGCAGTGAGGGACTAGCGGGAGGTTACGAGCAGTACTTC. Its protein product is CASSEGLAGGYEQYF.

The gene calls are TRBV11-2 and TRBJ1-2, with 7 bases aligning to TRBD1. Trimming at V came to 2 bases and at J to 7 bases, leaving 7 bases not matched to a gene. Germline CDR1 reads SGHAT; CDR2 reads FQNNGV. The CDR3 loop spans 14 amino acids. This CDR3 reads CASSLWDRISGYTF. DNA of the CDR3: TGTGCCAGCAGCTTATGGGACAGAATCTCTGGCTACACCTTC.

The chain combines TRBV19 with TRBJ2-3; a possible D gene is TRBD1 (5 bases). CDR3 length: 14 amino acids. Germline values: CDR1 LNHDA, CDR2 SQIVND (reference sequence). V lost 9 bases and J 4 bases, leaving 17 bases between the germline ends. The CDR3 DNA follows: TGTGCCAGCATGCTACAGGCCCGGGCAGATACGCAGTATTTT. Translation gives CASMLQARADTQYF.

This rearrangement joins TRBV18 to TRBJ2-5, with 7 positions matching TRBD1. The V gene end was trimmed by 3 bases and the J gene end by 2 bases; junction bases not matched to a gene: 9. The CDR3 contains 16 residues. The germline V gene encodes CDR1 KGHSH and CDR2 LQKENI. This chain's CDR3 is CASSPLPGTEQETQYF. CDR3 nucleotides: TGTGCCAGCTCACCCTTACCCGGGACAGAACAAGAGACCCAGTACTTC.

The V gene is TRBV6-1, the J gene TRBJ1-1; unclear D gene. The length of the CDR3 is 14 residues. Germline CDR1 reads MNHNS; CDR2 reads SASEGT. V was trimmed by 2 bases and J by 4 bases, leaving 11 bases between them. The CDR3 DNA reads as TGTGCCAGCAGTGAAAACGAGGGAGGCACTGAAGCTTTCTTT. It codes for CASSENEGGTEAFF.